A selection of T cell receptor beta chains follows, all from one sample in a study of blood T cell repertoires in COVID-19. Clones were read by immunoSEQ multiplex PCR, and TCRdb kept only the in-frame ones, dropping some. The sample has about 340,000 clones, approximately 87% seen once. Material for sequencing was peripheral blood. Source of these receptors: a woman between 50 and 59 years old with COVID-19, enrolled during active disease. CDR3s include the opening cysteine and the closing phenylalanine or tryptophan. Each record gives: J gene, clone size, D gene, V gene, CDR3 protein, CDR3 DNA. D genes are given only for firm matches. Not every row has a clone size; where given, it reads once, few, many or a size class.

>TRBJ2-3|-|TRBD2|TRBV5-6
CASRYRGGPPSTDTQYF
TGTGCCAGCAGATACCGGGGAGGGCCCCCGAGCACAGATACGCAGTATTTT
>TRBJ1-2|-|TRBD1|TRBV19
CASSKDRGRDGYTF
TGTGCCAGTAGTAAGGACAGGGGGCGGGATGGCTACACCTTC
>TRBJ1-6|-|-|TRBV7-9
CASSAPQDHNSPLHF
TGTGCCAGCAGCGCCCCACAGGACCATAATTCACCCCTCCACTTT
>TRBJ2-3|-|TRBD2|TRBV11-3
CASSFLAVSTDTQYF
TGTGCCAGCAGCTTCCTAGCGGTCAGCACAGATACGCAGTATTTT
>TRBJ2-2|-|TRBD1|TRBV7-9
CASSFRDRGRFLTGELFF
TGTGCCAGCAGTTTCCGGGACAGGGGGAGGTTTTTGACCGGGGAGCTGTTTTTT
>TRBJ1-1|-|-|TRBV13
CASSEGIVLMNTEAFF
TGTGCCAGCAGTGAGGGCATTGTTCTTATGAACACTGAAGCTTTCTTT
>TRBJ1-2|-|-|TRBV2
CASLGVNYGYTF
TGTGCCAGCTTAGGAGTAAACTATGGCTACACCTTC
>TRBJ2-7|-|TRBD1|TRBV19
CASSMTGGSYEQYF
TGTGCCAGTAGTATGACAGGGGGTTCGTACGAGCAGTACTTC
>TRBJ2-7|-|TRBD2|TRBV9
CASSVTSGTYEQYF
TGTGCCAGCAGCGTGACTAGCGGTACCTACGAGCAGTACTTC
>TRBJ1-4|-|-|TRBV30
CAWSVGQSTNEKLFF
TGTGCCTGGAGTGTAGGACAGTCCACTAATGAAAAACTGTTTTTT
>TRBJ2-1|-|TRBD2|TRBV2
CASSEAQSGTRYNEQFF
TGTGCCAGCAGTGAAGCGCAGTCGGGGACTAGGTATAATGAGCAGTTCTTC
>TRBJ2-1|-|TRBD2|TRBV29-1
CSVATSVYNEQFF
TGCAGCGTTGCTACTAGCGTCTACAATGAGCAGTTCTTC
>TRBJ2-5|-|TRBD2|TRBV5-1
CASSWGLAGGPSQETQYF
TGCGCCAGCAGCTGGGGACTAGCGGGAGGGCCCTCTCAAGAGACCCAGTACTTC
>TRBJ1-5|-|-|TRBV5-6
CASSSRQANQPQHF
TGTGCCAGCAGCTCAAGACAGGCCAATCAGCCCCAGCATTTT
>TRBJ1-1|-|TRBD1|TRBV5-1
CASSDSDRGRGTEAFF
TGCGCCAGCAGCGACTCCGACAGGGGAAGGGGCACTGAAGCTTTCTTT
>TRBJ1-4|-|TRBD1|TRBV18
CASSPSGGAVEKLFF
TGTGCCAGCTCACCTTCAGGGGGCGCGGTTGAAAAACTGTTTTTT
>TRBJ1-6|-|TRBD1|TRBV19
CASSYSGQGVNSPLHF
TGTGCCAGTAGCTACTCGGGACAGGGCGTAAATTCACCCCTCCACTTT
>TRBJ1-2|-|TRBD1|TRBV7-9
CASTYRGVNYGYTF
TGTGCCAGCACCTACAGGGGAGTAAACTATGGCTACACCTTC
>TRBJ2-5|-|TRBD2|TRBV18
CASSPALAGGKTNQETQYF
TGTGCCAGCTCACCAGCACTAGCGGGAGGAAAAACAAACCAAGAGACCCAGTACTTC
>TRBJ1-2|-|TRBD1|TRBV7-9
CASSLGTGGNYGYTF
TGTGCCAGCAGCCTCGGGACAGGGGGCAACTATGGCTACACCTTC
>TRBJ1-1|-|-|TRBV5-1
CASTSYLGNTEAFF
TGCGCCAGCACCTCCTATCTAGGGAACACTGAAGCTTTCTTT
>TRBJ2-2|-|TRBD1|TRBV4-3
CASNTLTGETGELFF
TGCGCCAGCAACACCTTAACAGGGGAAACCGGGGAGCTGTTTTTT
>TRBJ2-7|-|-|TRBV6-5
CASSWGPQAEQYF
TGTGCCAGCAGCTGGGGGCCCCAGGCGGAGCAGTACTTC
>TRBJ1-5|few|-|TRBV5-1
CASSLVAGADQPQHF
TGCGCCAGCAGCTTGGTGGCAGGGGCGGATCAGCCCCAGCATTTT
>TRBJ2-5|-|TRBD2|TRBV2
CASSSTSGSETQYF
TGTGCCAGCAGTTCGACTAGCGGGAGTGAGACCCAGTACTTC
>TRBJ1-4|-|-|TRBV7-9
CASSHQGFSINEKLFF
TGTGCCAGCAGCCATCAGGGTTTTAGTATTAATGAAAAACTGTTTTTT
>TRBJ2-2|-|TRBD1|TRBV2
CASLRDRGFRGTGELFF
TGTGCCAGTCTCCGGGACAGGGGGTTTCGGGGCACCGGGGAGCTGTTTTTT